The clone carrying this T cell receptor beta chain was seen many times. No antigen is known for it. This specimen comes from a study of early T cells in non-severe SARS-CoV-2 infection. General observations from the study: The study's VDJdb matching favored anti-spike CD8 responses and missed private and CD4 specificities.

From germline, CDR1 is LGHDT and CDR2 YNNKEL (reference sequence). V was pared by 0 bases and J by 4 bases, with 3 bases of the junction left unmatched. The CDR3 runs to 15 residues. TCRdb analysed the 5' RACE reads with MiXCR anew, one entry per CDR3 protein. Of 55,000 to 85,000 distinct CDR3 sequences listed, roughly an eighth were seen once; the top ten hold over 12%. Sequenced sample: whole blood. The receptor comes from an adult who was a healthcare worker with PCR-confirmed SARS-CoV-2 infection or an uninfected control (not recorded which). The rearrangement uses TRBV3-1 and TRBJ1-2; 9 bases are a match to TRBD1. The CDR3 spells CASSQEGTGIYGYTF. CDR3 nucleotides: TGTGCCAGCAGCCAAGAGGGGACAGGGATCTATGGCTACACCTTC.